This entry describes one T cell receptor beta chain. Sequence at one end of the junction differs from germline and may be a read error. Authors' analysis steps: Using reference gene primer amplification, nucleated cell counts were estimated. Method: immunoSEQ multiplex PCR; TCRdb's copy keeps in-frame clones and lacks some. That table is the source of V, J and clone size, and D and trimming were worked out from the DNA. There are 150,000 to 200,000 clones in the sample; more than 80% occur only once, and just under 8.5% lies in the top ten. This entry is derived from a study of blood T cell repertoires in COVID-19. Study details: Acute and convalescent COVID-19 samples came from the United States, Italy and Spain. The cDNA or gDNA used as material had been derived from T cells, B-cell-depleted T cells, or PBMCs.

The CDR3 length is 13 residues. From germline, CDR1 is SNHLY and CDR2 FYNNEI. This receptor was obtained from an older woman with acute or convalescent COVID-19. The gene calls are TRBV2 and TRBJ1-1, with D maybe TRBD1 (6 bases). Sequencing was done on a sample of peripheral blood. CDR3 coding DNA: TGTGCCAGCAGTTTCGACCGGGACACAGAAGCTTTCTTT. The encoded protein is CASSFDRDTEAFF.